This T cell receptor beta chain appears in the sequencing data of a study of T cell responses to AZD1222 COVID-19 vaccine. Assay: immunoSEQ multiplex PCR; the TCRdb copy retains only in-frame clones and omits some. The profile shows more than 150,000 clones, 92% of them singletons. CDR1 LGHDT and CDR2 YNNKEL come from the germline V gene (reference sequence). This CDR3 contains 16 residues. J was trimmed by 7 bases and V by 4 bases; bases with no gene match: 9. Sequencing was performed on peripheral blood, taken on day 0 of AZD1222 vaccination. The receptor was derived from an adult in good health. This chain joins TRBV3-1 (or the pseudogene TRBV3-2) and TRBJ1-6, with 8 bases lining up with TRBD1. The CDR3 region is CASSPPYRGRNSPLHF. Written as DNA, the CDR3 is TGTGCCAGCAGCCCGCCGTACAGGGGGAGGAATTCACCCCTCCACTTT.